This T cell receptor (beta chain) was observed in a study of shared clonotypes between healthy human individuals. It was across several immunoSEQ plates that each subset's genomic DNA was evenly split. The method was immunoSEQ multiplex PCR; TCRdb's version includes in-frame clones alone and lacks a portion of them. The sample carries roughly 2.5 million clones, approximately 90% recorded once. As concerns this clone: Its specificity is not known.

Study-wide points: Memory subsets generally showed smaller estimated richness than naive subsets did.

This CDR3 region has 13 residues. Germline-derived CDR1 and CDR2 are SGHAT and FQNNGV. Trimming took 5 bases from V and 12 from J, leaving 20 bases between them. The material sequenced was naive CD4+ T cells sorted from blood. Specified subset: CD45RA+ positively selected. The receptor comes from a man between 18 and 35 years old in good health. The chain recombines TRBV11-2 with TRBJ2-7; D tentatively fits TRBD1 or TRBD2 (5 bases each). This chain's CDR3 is CASSLRDQSRPYF. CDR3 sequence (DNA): TGTGCCAGCAGCCTCCGGGACCAAAGCCGGCCGTACTTC.